This T cell receptor (beta chain) was documented in a study of cytomegalovirus exposure and HLA in healthy donors. Whole-study findings and limits: Only CMV serostatus was available as immune exposure information. Most TCR beta V segments were productive about 87% or about 30% of the time in an earlier analysis. Accounts indicate the classifier identified cytomegalovirus status with strong specificity and sensitivity.

60 Vbeta and 13 Jbeta primers were used in PCR. Only in-frame clones appear in the TCRdb table, and some are missing; sequencing was by immunoSEQ multiplex PCR. The sample yields approximately 170,000 clones, more than 80% seen once. Regarding this clone: Its antigen is not known.

CDR1 and CDR2 from the germline V gene are SEHNR and FQNEAQ (reference sequence). The J segment lost 7 bases and the V segment lost 5 bases, leaving 9 bases of the junction unmatched. The CDR3 contains 16 residues. The source is a male donor in good health and CMV-seronegative. This chain uses TRBV7-9 with TRBJ2-7; 15 bases agree with TRBD2. The material sequenced was PBMCs. In DNA, the CDR3 is TGTGCCAGCAGCCCCTGGACTAGCGGGAGGGTTCGGGAGCAGTACTTC. This sequence encodes CASSPWTSGRVREQYF.